The 32 T cell receptor beta chains presented below share a single source sample, sequenced in a study of blood T cells in healthy people across ages. The authors ran a second PCR of roughly 7 to 11 cycles using a sample-barcoded 5' primer and a J-beta primer mix. TCRdb reprocessed the 5' RACE reads with MiXCR, giving one entry per CDR3 protein. The sample holds over a million distinct CDR3 sequences, less than 50% seen once. Sequenced material: blood. The receptors were sampled from a woman aged 60-75 years in good health.

This clonotype was recorded once. The CDR3 loop reads CASSYSSTNEKLFF. CDR3 nucleotide sequence: TGTGCCAGCAGTTACTCCAGTACGAATGAAAAACTGTTTTTT. The chain uses TRBV6-5 and TRBJ1-4; D is unclear. V was shortened by 0 bases and J by 5 bases, with 7 bases between the two germline ends. The length of the CDR3 is 14 residues. Germline loops: CDR1 MNHEY, CDR2 SVGAGI.

DNA of the CDR3: TGCGCCAGCAGCATAGGGGGGGTTGAGCAGTTCTTC. It encodes CASSIGGVEQFF. This rearrangement joins TRBV5-1 to TRBJ2-1; D may be TRBD2 (7 bases). Per germline, CDR1 SGHRS and CDR2 YFSETQ. Trimming stripped 4 bases from V and 9 bases from J, with 11 bases between. The CDR3 length is 12 residues.

This clonotype was counted a few times. V and J are TRBV9 and TRBJ2-7; TRBD1 matches at 9 bases. Germline loops: CDR1 SGDLS, CDR2 YYNGEE. With 3 bases clipped from V and 3 bases from J, the junction kept 7 bases outside the gene matches. The CDR3 is 15 amino acids. CDR3 region: CASSAGQGNSYEQYF. CDR3 nucleotide sequence: TGTGCCAGCAGCGCCGGACAGGGGAATAGCTACGAGCAGTACTTC.

This clonotype was found a few times. The rearrangement uses TRBV6-1 and TRBJ2-3; tentatively, D is TRBD2 (6 bases). The V and J ends lost 4 bases and 4 bases respectively, with 9 bases between them. This CDR3 spans 13 amino acids. Germline assignment: CDR1 MNHNS and CDR2 SASEGT. The CDR3 here is CASSGAGPDTQYF. CDR3 sequence (DNA): TGTGCCAGCAGTGGGGCGGGACCAGATACGCAGTATTTT.

This clonotype has a handful of counts. V gene TRBV25-1 combines with J gene TRBJ2-6; 7 bases are a match to TRBD1. V trimming: 10 bases; J trimming: 0 bases; junction bases outside the gene matches: 21. CDR1 and CDR2 (germline): MGHDK, SYGVNS. The CDR3 consists of 20 residues. The CDR3 coding sequence is TGTGCCATCACAACGACCGGGACAGCAACCAAATACTCTGGGGCCAACGTCCTGACTTTC. Translated: CAITTTGTATKYSGANVLTF.

The chain has TRBV7-3 and TRBJ2-7; TRBD2 matches 10 bases. V trimming: 3 bases; J trimming: 3 bases; junction bases outside the gene matches: 17. The CDR3 sequence is 19 residues long. CDR1 and CDR2 from the germline V gene are SGHTA and FQGTGA. CDR3 loop: CASSFSREAGGPGGYEQYF. The CDR3 DNA is TGTGCCAGCAGCTTCTCCCGTGAAGCGGGAGGGCCCGGAGGCTACGAGCAGTACTTC.

This chain joins TRBV24-1 and TRBJ2-4, with a weak D call TRBD1 (6 bases). Judging by the DNA end, TRBJ2-5 fits better; the J call may be wrong. This CDR3 has 15 amino acids. The germline gives CDR1 KGHDR, CDR2 SFDVKD. The CDR3 protein is CASGDRTKLGETQYF. CDR3 DNA sequence: TGTGCCTCCGGCGACAGGACAAAACTCGGGGAGACCCAGTACTTC.

The rearrangement joins TRBV6-6 to TRBJ2-7; 7 bases are shared with TRBD1. V shed 4 bases, J shed 3 bases, and the junction held 6 bases outside the gene matches. This CDR3 is 14 amino acids long. The germline gives CDR1 MNHNY, CDR2 SVGAGI (reference sequence). The CDR3 bases are TGTGCCAGCAGTTTAGAGGGACAGTTCTACGAGCAGTACTTC. It encodes CASSLEGQFYEQYF.

CDR3 residues: CASSLIADSSYNEQYF. The CDR3 nucleotides are TGTGCCAGCAGCTTAATAGCGGACAGCTCCTACAATGAGCAGTACTTC. The chain links TRBV13 to TRBJ2-1, with D perhaps TRBD1 or TRBD2 (6 bases each). The J call could be wrong; TRBJ2-7 is a better fit for the DNA end. The CDR3 is made up of 16 amino acids. The germline V gene has CDR1 PRHDT and CDR2 FYEKMQ (reference sequence).

The chain combines TRBV27 with TRBJ2-7; 11 bases agree with TRBD2. The length of the CDR3 is 15 residues. Germline CDR1 MNHEY, CDR2 SMNVEV (reference sequence). V was pared by 5 bases and J by 3 bases, with 6 bases of the junction left unmatched. In DNA, the CDR3 is TGTGCCAGCAGTCGGGGGACTAGCGGCGACTACGAGCAGTACTTC. Its protein product is CASSRGTSGDYEQYF.

Regarding this clonotype: This may be a read error, as it is one base from a much larger clone. This chain joins TRBV12-3 or TRBV12-4 and TRBJ2-3, with 8 bases aligning to TRBD2. The CDR3 contains 15 residues. For the CDR3, the DNA is TGTGCCAGCAGCCCTACTAGCGGTGGGGCAGATACGCGGTATTTT. Translation: CASSPTSGGADTRYF.

This clonotype is a singleton in its sample. The chain employs TRBV2 and TRBJ2-3; tentative D call: TRBD1 (5 bases). Germline CDR1 SNHLY, CDR2 FYNNEI. Trimming took 1 base from V and 14 from J, leaving 16 bases between them. The CDR3 consists of 13 residues. The CDR3: CASSEDSQGVRYF. CDR3 in DNA: TGTGCCAGCAGTGAAGATAGCCAGGGTGTGCGGTATTTT.

J is TRBJ1-2 and V is TRBV7-2; possibly TRBD1 for D (6 bases). Germline V gives CDR1 SGHTA, CDR2 FQGNSA. V was clipped by 0 bases and J by 7 bases, with 18 bases between them. The CDR3 loop spans 16 amino acids. The CDR3 DNA reads as TGTGCCAGCAGCTTAGCGACCGAGGGACAAGCGGGTGGCTACACCTTC. This sequence encodes CASSLATEGQAGGYTF.

The rearrangement joins TRBV18 to TRBJ2-3, with a tentative D call TRBD1 (6 bases). The length of the CDR3 is 12 residues. The germline gives CDR1 KGHSH, CDR2 LQKENI. Trimming removed 5 bases at V and 6 bases at J, with 9 bases between. The CDR3 nucleotides are TGTGCCAGCTCAAATGACAGGGATACGCAGTATTTT. It codes for CASSNDRDTQYF.

The chain employs TRBV24-1 and TRBJ2-7; D is possibly TRBD1 (6 bases). Looked up from germline, CDR1 is KGHDR and CDR2 is SFDVKD. CDR3 size: 12 residues. V was pared by 12 bases and J by 0 bases, with 11 bases between. CDR3: CAACRGSYEQYF. The CDR3 DNA reads TGTGCCGCCTGCAGGGGCTCCTACGAGCAGTACTTC.

V gene TRBV20-1 combines with J gene TRBJ2-7; D is uncertain. There are 12 residues in the CDR3. The germline V gene has CDR1 DFQATT and CDR2 SNEGSKA (reference sequence). V lost 3 bases to trimming and J lost 7 bases, with 13 bases between them. CDR3 loop: CSASRAHSEQYF. CDR3 DNA: TGCAGTGCTAGTAGGGCCCATTCGGAGCAGTACTTC.

The genes are TRBV10-1 and TRBJ2-3; 7 nucleotides agree with TRBD1. The V gene's germline CDR1 is WNHNN and CDR2 SYGVQD (reference sequence). The J segment lost 2 bases and the V segment lost 4 bases, leaving 9 bases of the junction unmatched. This CDR3 has 16 amino acids. CDR3 protein: CASSGGTVVPTDTQYF. CDR3 in DNA: TGCGCCAGCAGTGGGGGGACAGTCGTCCCCACAGATACGCAGTATTTT.

The gene calls are TRBV30 and TRBJ1-6, with TRBD1 as a possible D gene (6 bases). The V gene lost 2 bases and the J gene lost 10 bases, with 12 bases spanning the gap. Germline values: CDR1 GTSNPN, CDR2 SVGIG (reference sequence). The CDR3 consists of 13 residues. CDR3 sequence: CAWSLQGESPLHF. The CDR3 DNA reads TGTGCCTGGAGTCTACAGGGTGAATCACCCCTCCACTTT.

The CDR3 sequence is CASQGGDTDTQYF. The CDR3 DNA reads as TGTGCCAGCCAGGGGGGTGACACAGATACGCAGTATTTT. The chain recombines TRBV7-2 with TRBJ2-3; perhaps TRBD1 as D (7 bases). V lost 8 bases to trimming and J lost 2 bases, with 11 bases between them. Germline V gene data show CDR1 as SGHTA and CDR2 as FQGNSA. The CDR3 runs to 13 residues.

The V call is TRBV5-1, the J call TRBJ2-1; D call uncertain. With 0 bases removed from V and 10 bases from J, the gap between germline ends came to 17 bases. The CDR3 loop spans 15 amino acids. The germline V gene encodes CDR1 SGHRS and CDR2 YFSETQ. CDR3 sequence (DNA): TGCGCCAGCAGCTTGGAGGGCCCACGTAGAAGGGAGCAGTTCTTC. This sequence encodes CASSLEGPRRREQFF.

This clonotype was detected a few times. The genes are TRBV6-6 and TRBJ2-7, with D perhaps matching TRBD1 or TRBD2 (6 bases each). Germline V gives CDR1 MNHNY, CDR2 SVGAGI (reference sequence). The CDR3 length is 14 residues. V shed 3 bases and J shed 5 bases, with 14 bases lying between them. The CDR3 protein is CASSYEGGWNEQYF. The CDR3 DNA is TGTGCCAGCAGTTATGAGGGGGGCTGGAACGAGCAGTACTTC.

As DNA, the CDR3 is TGTGCCAGCAGCCAACCAGACAGGGACTACAATGAGCAGTACTTC. Translating it yields CASSQPDRDYNEQYF. The chain carries TRBV7-9 and TRBJ2-7; tentatively, D is TRBD1 or TRBD2 (7 bases each). Germline CDR1 SEHNR, CDR2 FQNEAQ (reference sequence). CDR3 size: 15 residues. V lost 5 bases to trimming and J lost 7 bases, with 21 bases between them. Combining the CDR3 with reference TRBV7-9 and TRBJ2-7 gives the whole variable domain DTGVSQNPRHKITKRGQNVTFRCDPISEHNRLYWYRQTLGQGPEFLTYFQNEAQLEKSRLLSDRFSAERPKGSFSTLEIQRTEQGDSAMYLCASSQPDRDYNEQYFGPGTRLTVT.

This clonotype was counted between two and nine times. This clone may be a read error of a much larger clone one base away. The chain links TRBV20-1 to TRBJ2-5; possibly TRBD2 for D (6 bases). The CDR3 loop spans 13 amino acids. In germline, CDR1 is DFQATT, CDR2 SNEGSKA (reference sequence). V was pared by 3 bases and J by 11 bases, with 19 bases between. The DNA of the CDR3 is TGCAGTGCTAGCGAAACGGGGGTGACGGTGCAGTACTTC. Its protein is CSASETGVTVQYF.

This sequence joins TRBV20-1 and TRBJ2-7; D possibly matches TRBD1 or TRBD2 (5 bases each). This CDR3 spans 13 amino acids. V shed 5 bases and J shed 3 bases, with 14 bases lying between them. Germline V gene lookup returns CDR1 DFQATT and CDR2 SNEGSKA (reference sequence). CDR3 DNA: TGCAGTGCTTTGAGGGGATCGGACTACGAGCAGTACTTC. Translated: CSALRGSDYEQYF.

This rearrangement joins TRBV6-6 to TRBJ2-5; TRBD2 matches 10 bases. The V gene's germline CDR1 is MNHNY and CDR2 SVGAGI (reference sequence). The V gene end was trimmed by 0 bases and the J gene end by 4 bases; junction bases not matched to a gene: 5. This CDR3 is 16 amino acids long. In DNA form, the CDR3 reads TGTGCCAGCAGTTACTCCGTCCTAGCGGGAGCAGAGACCCAGTACTTC. This encodes CASSYSVLAGAETQYF.

V is TRBV7-2 and J is TRBJ2-2; 11 positions match TRBD2. Germline V CDR1 and CDR2: SGHTA, FQGNSA. J lost 5 bases, V lost 5 bases, and 4 bases had no gene match. CDR3 size: 15 residues. The CDR3 spells CASSNSGRGTGELFF. The CDR3 DNA follows: TGTGCCAGCAGCAATAGCGGGAGGGGGACCGGGGAGCTGTTTTTT.

The rearrangement joins TRBV3-1 to TRBJ2-1; perhaps TRBD1 as D (5 bases). Germline loops: CDR1 LGHDT, CDR2 YNNKEL (reference sequence). Between the trimmed V and J ends, which lost 0 bases and 7 bases, there was a span of 7 bases. The CDR3 has 13 amino acids. The CDR3 DNA is TGTGCCAGCAGCCAAGACAGGGAAAATGAGCAGTTCTTC. Translation gives CASSQDRENEQFF.

The rearrangement uses TRBV11-2 and TRBJ2-1; TRBD2 might be the D (5 bases). The germline V gene encodes CDR1 SGHAT and CDR2 FQNNGV. This CDR3 is 14 amino acids long. V gave up 4 bases and J gave up 6 bases, with 13 bases separating them. CDR3 region: CASSSHTSINEQFF. Here the CDR3 DNA reads TGTGCCAGCAGCTCCCACACTAGTATCAATGAGCAGTTCTTC.

J is TRBJ1-5 and V is TRBV6-6; tentatively, D is TRBD1 (5 bases). Trimming stripped 5 bases from V and 5 bases from J, with 13 bases between. CDR3 length: 14 residues. Germline V gene data show CDR1 as MNHNY and CDR2 as SVGAGI (reference sequence). The CDR3 DNA follows: TGTGCCAGCAGTAACCCGGGACTGGATCAGCCCCAGCATTTT. Its protein is CASSNPGLDQPQHF.

This chain joins TRBV30 and TRBJ1-2; 7 nucleotides match TRBD1. CDR3 length: 15 amino acids. Germline V gene lookup returns CDR1 GTSNPN and CDR2 SVGIG (reference sequence). Germline trimming cut 3 bases from V and 4 bases from J; bases unmatched to any gene: 11. The CDR3 coding sequence is TGTGCCTGGAGCCAAGGACAGGCGTCCCGCTATGGCTACACCTTC. Residues: CAWSQGQASRYGYTF. Complete variable domain (other parts from reference TRBV30 and TRBJ1-2): SQTIHQWPATLVQPVGSPLSLECTVEGTSNPNLYWYRQAAGRGLQLLFYSVGIGQISSEVPQNLSASRPQDRQFILSSKKLLLSDSGFYLCAWSQGQASRYGYTFGSGTRLTVV.

In its sample, this clonotype was seen many times. The chain is built from TRBV6-5 and TRBJ2-7, with D perhaps TRBD1 (6 bases). This CDR3 is built from 15 residues. CDR1 MNHEY and CDR2 SVGAGI come from the germline V gene. Trimming stripped 5 bases from V and 0 bases from J, with 14 bases between. The CDR3 DNA reads TGTGCCAGCAGTCCCGGACAGCCTGACTCCTACGAGCAGTACTTC. It specifies CASSPGQPDSYEQYF.

This chain uses TRBV27 with TRBJ2-7; TRBD2 matches 11 bases. With 8 bases clipped from V and 5 bases from J, the junction kept 8 bases outside the gene matches. The CDR3 consists of 14 residues. Germline loops: CDR1 MNHEY, CDR2 SMNVEV (reference sequence). As DNA, the CDR3 is TGTGCCAGCCACCCTAGCGGGGGGACCCACGAGCAGTACTTC. It encodes CASHPSGGTHEQYF.